The 8 T cell receptor beta chains in this list originate from one sample, sequenced in a study of blood T cell repertoires in COVID-19. Produced via immunoSEQ multiplex PCR; TCRdb's table is partial and in-frame only. The sample lists almost 200,000 clones; approximately 86% were seen once. The specimen sequenced was peripheral blood. All receptors come from a man in his 60s with COVID-19, enrolled during active disease.

V is TRBV2 and J is TRBJ1-6, with D possibly being TRBD1 (6 bases). The length of the CDR3 is 15 residues. V was trimmed by 2 bases and J by 8 bases, leaving 13 bases between them. CDR1 and CDR2 from the germline V gene are SNHLY and FYNNEI. The CDR3 region is CASSEQLQGHSPLHF. In DNA, the CDR3 is TGTGCCAGCAGTGAACAACTACAGGGCCATTCACCCCTCCACTTT.

The chain couples TRBV18 to TRBJ1-1; possibly TRBD1 for D (5 bases). Trimming took off 5 bases at V and 2 bases at J, with 9 bases between the two ends. CDR1 is KGHSH, CDR2 LQKENI, per germline. The CDR3 runs to 13 residues. For the CDR3, the DNA is TGTGCCAGCTCAACGGGGGGAAACACTGAAGCTTTCTTT. Protein sequence: CASSTGGNTEAFF.

The table lists this clone with a count of one. The rearrangement uses TRBV4-1 and TRBJ1-2, with TRBD1 as a possible D gene (5 bases). Germline V gives CDR1 MGHRA, CDR2 YSYEKL. This CDR3 has 12 residues. V lost 0 bases, J lost 7 bases, and 6 bases lay in between. The CDR3 region has the DNA TGCGCCAGCAGCCAAGAGACAGCTGGCTACACCTTC. Encoded protein: CASSQETAGYTF.

This chain links TRBV4-1 with TRBJ2-7, with a possible D match to TRBD1 (6 bases). V was pared by 1 base and J by 2 bases, with 12 bases between. The CDR3 totals 15 residues. The germline V gene encodes CDR1 MGHRA and CDR2 YSYEKL. In nucleotides, the CDR3 is TGCGCCAGCAGCCAAGTTCTAACAGGGACCTACGAGCAGTACTTC. This translates into CASSQVLTGTYEQYF.

V usage is TRBV6-5 and J usage is TRBJ2-5; perhaps TRBD1 as D (6 bases). V was pared by 6 bases and J by 5 bases, with 10 bases between. Germline CDR1 is MNHEY and CDR2 is SVGAGI. This CDR3 comprises 12 residues. The DNA of the CDR3 is TGTGCCAGCAGGGGGACATTGGAGACCCAGTACTTC. It translates to CASRGTLETQYF.

This clone was detected a few times. V gene TRBV11-2 combines with J gene TRBJ2-7; 7 bases match TRBD1. Germline loops: CDR1 SGHAT, CDR2 FQNNGV. The junction had 3 bases not matched to a gene; V was cut back by 5 bases and J by 2 bases. This CDR3 has 13 residues. This CDR3 reads CASSPGQTYEQYF. The CDR3 nucleotides read TGTGCCAGCAGCCCGGGACAGACCTACGAGCAGTACTTC. The full variable domain, in which reference TRBV11-2 and TRBJ2-7 provide the parts outside the CDR3, is EAGVAQSPRYKIIEKRQSVAFWCNPISGHATLYWYQQILGQGPKLLIQFQNNGVVDDSQLPKDRFSAERLKGVDSTLKIQPAKLEDSAVYLCASSPGQTYEQYFGPGTRLTVT.

J is TRBJ1-1 and V is TRBV5-1; D gene uncertain. CDR1 is SGHRS, CDR2 YFSETQ, per germline. This CDR3 has 15 residues. With 0 bases removed from V and 1 base from J, the gap between germline ends came to 10 bases. CDR3 residues: CASSLVGRSNTEAFF. CDR3 nucleotides: TGCGCCAGCAGCTTGGTTGGCAGGTCGAACACTGAAGCTTTCTTT.

The gene calls are TRBV25-1 and TRBJ1-2; D is ambiguous. V was trimmed by 3 bases and J by 8 bases, leaving 16 bases between them. The CDR3 contains 14 residues. Germline CDR1 reads MGHDK; CDR2 reads SYGVNS. CDR3 nucleotides: TGTGCCAGCAGTGATTCCGGGAGGGCGGACGGCTACACCTTC. Its translation: CASSDSGRADGYTF.